This T cell receptor (beta chain) was recovered during a study of blood T cell repertoires in COVID-19. V shed 4 bases and J shed 6 bases, with 14 bases lying between them. The CDR3 runs to 13 residues. Germline V gives CDR1 SGHRS, CDR2 YFSETQ. Only in-frame clones appear in the TCRdb table, and some are missing; sequencing was by immunoSEQ multiplex PCR. The sample consists of 250,000 to 300,000 clones, roughly nine tenths of them appearing once. This chain uses TRBV5-1 with TRBJ2-7; D not resolved. This TCR was sampled from a woman aged 25 to 39 with COVID-19, enrolled during active disease. Specimen: peripheral blood. CDR3 region: CASSRGTGAEQYF. The CDR3 DNA sequence: TGCGCCAGCAGCCGAGGTACTGGTGCCGAGCAGTACTTC.